This TCR beta chain was found in a study of beta chain features in type 1 diabetes. As for the study in general: Examination of sorted cells across all samples involved about 99 million cells.

The V end lost 0 bases, the J end lost 0 bases, and 10 bases lay between the germline ends. Germline assignment: CDR1 SGHNT and CDR2 YYREEE (reference sequence). This CDR3 contains 15 residues. Expressed TCRB transcripts got sequenced, as all isolated RNA was reverse transcribed. TCRdb's copy holds only in-frame clones and misses some; the assay was immunoSEQ multiplex PCR. The sample carries under 300,000 clones, around a quarter recorded once. This clone appeared once. Its target is unknown. Study results and caveats: Patients with Type 1 diabetes showed moderately but significantly shorter TCRB CDR3s in all four CD4+ subsets. The question left open here concerned HLA type influencing TCRB rearrangement.

A heparinised blood draw that averaged around 0.12 L was obtained once from each donor. The chain has TRBV5-4 and TRBJ2-7, with D possibly TRBD1 on 5 matching bases. Material: central memory CD4+ T cells from blood. This sequence originates from a man aged 25 to 40 in good health. CDR3 DNA: TGTGCCAGCAGCTTGGGACAGCACCACTCCTACGAGCAGTACTTC. It specifies CASSLGQHHSYEQYF.